The 25 T cell receptor beta chains presented below share a single source sample, sequenced in a study of T cell changes during pregnancy in multiple sclerosis. Here immunoSEQ multiplex PCR was the method, and the copy in TCRdb shows in-frame clones only, minus some. The table lists around 58,000 clones, under 95% of them singletons. Sample: CD4+ T cells from peripheral blood mononuclear cells, taken after pregnancy. The receptors shown here come from a female donor in good health, enrolled as a control in a pregnancy study.

The V call is TRBV2, the J call TRBJ2-7; D unclear. V was cut by 7 bases and J by 3 bases, with 7 bases left in between. The CDR3 is made up of 11 amino acids. Looked up from germline, CDR1 is SNHLY and CDR2 is FYNNEI. CDR3 nucleotide sequence: TGTGCCAGCATGTTACTCTACGAGCAGTACTTC. Its protein product is CASMLLYEQYF.

This chain uses TRBV14 with TRBJ2-1, with TRBD2 identical over 11 bases. J was trimmed by 7 bases and V by 4 bases; bases with no gene match: 9. There are 16 residues in the CDR3. Germline V gives CDR1 SGHDN, CDR2 FVKESK. CDR3: CASSLLAGGKYNEQFF. The CDR3 DNA follows: TGTGCCAGCAGCCTGTTAGCGGGGGGGAAGTATAATGAGCAGTTCTTC.

This clone is a singleton in its sample. The DNA of the CDR3 is TGTGCCACCTCCCCCCGGGCTAGCGGGTGGGATGAGCAGTTCTTC. Amino acids: CATSPRASGWDEQFF. The rearrangement joins TRBV7-2 to TRBJ2-1, with TRBD2 matching 8 bases. Trimming at V came to 10 bases and at J to 8 bases, leaving 16 bases not matched to a gene. The CDR3 length is 15 residues. Per the germline V gene, CDR1 is SGHTA and CDR2 is FQGNSA.

The chain carries TRBV4-3 and TRBJ1-6; D is undetermined. The V gene's germline CDR1 is LGHNA and CDR2 YSLEER. V was shortened by 1 base and J by 7 bases, with 11 bases between the two germline ends. CDR3 length: 15 residues. This CDR3 reads CASSQVRSENSPLHF. The CDR3 nucleotides are TGCGCCAGCAGCCAAGTACGGTCGGAGAATTCACCCCTCCACTTT.

The chain uses TRBV9 and TRBJ1-1, with D uncertain. Trimming removed 4 bases from V and 1 base from J, with 14 bases in between. The germline V gene has CDR1 SGDLS and CDR2 YYNGEE. The CDR3 consists of 15 residues. The CDR3 loop reads CASSNVPVRNTEAFF. In DNA form, the CDR3 reads TGTGCCAGCAGCAACGTACCAGTAAGGAACACTGAAGCTTTCTTT.

The rearrangement links TRBV9 to TRBJ2-7, with 8 bases fitting TRBD1. The length of the CDR3 is 15 residues. Germline V gives CDR1 SGDLS, CDR2 YYNGEE. The J segment lost 3 bases and the V segment lost 0 bases, leaving 5 bases of the junction unmatched. The CDR3 is CASSVEGTGIYEQYF. For the CDR3, the DNA is TGTGCCAGCAGCGTAGAAGGGACAGGAATCTACGAGCAGTACTTC.

CDR3 sequence reads: CASSQELAGGPFHHTQYF. The CDR3 nucleotides are TGTGCCAGCAGCCAAGAACTAGCGGGGGGGCCCTTCCACCATACGCAGTATTTT. The genes are TRBV4-2 and TRBJ2-3; 13 nucleotides match TRBD2. V lost 0 bases and J lost 7; bases outside the gene matches: 10. This CDR3 spans 18 amino acids. Per germline, CDR1 LGHNA and CDR2 YNFKEQ.

The J gene is TRBJ2-1, the V gene TRBV9; 8 nucleotides line up with TRBD1. J was trimmed by 0 bases and V by 4 bases; bases with no gene match: 6. This CDR3 is 16 amino acids long. Germline V gene lookup returns CDR1 SGDLS and CDR2 YYNGEE. The CDR3 is CASSTRQGSSYNEQFF. DNA of the CDR3: TGTGCCAGCAGCACCCGACAGGGGAGCTCCTACAATGAGCAGTTCTTC.

V is TRBV7-2 and J is TRBJ2-7; tentative D call: TRBD1 (5 bases). The germline gives CDR1 SGHTA, CDR2 FQGNSA. Trimming removed 1 base at V and 1 base at J, with 11 bases between. The CDR3 loop spans 15 amino acids. CDR3 region: CASSLGPDTSYEQYF. CDR3 coding DNA: TGTGCCAGCAGCTTAGGACCGGACACGTCCTACGAGCAGTACTTC. The complete variable domain, with remaining parts taken from reference TRBV7-2 and TRBJ2-7, reads GAGVSQSPSNKVTEKGKDVELRCDPISGHTALYWYRQSLGQGLEFLIYFQGNSAPDKSGLPSDRFSAERTGGSVSTLTIQRTQQEDSAVYLCASSLGPDTSYEQYFGPGTRLTVT.

The CDR3 bases are TGTGCCAGCAGCTTAGGCCTGGTACTCTCTGGAAACACCATATATTTT. This encodes CASSLGLVLSGNTIYF. The rearrangement uses TRBV11-2 and TRBJ1-3; no definite D call. Germline-derived CDR1 and CDR2 are SGHAT and FQNNGV. This CDR3 contains 16 residues. V dropped 1 base and J dropped 0 bases, with 10 bases sitting between them.

This clone was seen a handful of times. The chain links TRBV6-5 to TRBJ1-1; 7 nucleotides agree with TRBD1. This CDR3 is built from 15 residues. Losses at the gene ends were 4 bases for V and 0 bases for J; bases not matched to a gene: 5. Germline CDR1 MNHEY, CDR2 SVGAGI. The CDR3 nucleotides are TGTGCCAGCAGTTCGTACAGGGGTTTGAACACTGAAGCTTTCTTT. Translation: CASSSYRGLNTEAFF.

The rearrangement joins TRBV9 to TRBJ2-3, with TRBD1 identical over 7 bases. Germline CDR1 SGDLS, CDR2 YYNGEE. J gave up 0 bases and V 0 bases, and 4 bases lay outside the gene matches. The CDR3 runs 16 residues. The chain's CDR3 is CASSVGRGQSTDTQYF. CDR3 in DNA: TGTGCCAGCAGCGTAGGTAGGGGACAGAGCACAGATACGCAGTATTTT.

This chain joins TRBV11-3 and TRBJ2-2; D not resolved. There are 16 residues in the CDR3. The V end lost 0 bases, the J end lost 5 bases, and 13 bases lay between the germline ends. Germline V gene lookup returns CDR1 SGHNT and CDR2 YENEEA. The CDR3 spells CASSLDRGRVTGELFF. CDR3 coding DNA: TGTGCCAGCAGCTTAGATCGCGGCAGAGTTACCGGGGAGCTGTTTTTT.

This clone was seen only once. J is TRBJ1-2 and V is TRBV27; a possible D gene is TRBD1 (5 bases). The CDR3 has 14 amino acids. Trimming removed 5 bases from V and 8 bases from J, with 18 bases in between. Germline CDR1 and CDR2: MNHEY and SMNVEV (reference sequence). CDR3 region: CASSPKGQVGGYTF. CDR3 nucleotides: TGTGCCAGCAGTCCCAAGGGGCAAGTGGGGGGCTACACCTTC.

The chain links TRBV27 to TRBJ1-2; 8 bases align to TRBD1. Germline V gives CDR1 MNHEY, CDR2 SMNVEV (reference sequence). CDR3 length: 13 amino acids. The J segment lost 8 bases and the V segment lost 6 bases, leaving 8 bases of the junction unmatched. This chain's CDR3 is CASSLSGQAGYTF. CDR3 in DNA: TGTGCCAGCAGCCTATCGGGACAGGCAGGCTACACCTTC.

The V and J genes are TRBV9 and TRBJ1-2; TRBD1 agrees at 7 bases. Unmatched junction bases numbered 13, after V lost 3 bases and J lost 14 bases. CDR3 length equals 13 residues. CDR1 is SGDLS and CDR2 is YYNGEE in the germline V gene. CDR3 loop: CASSATPDRVGTF. The CDR3 DNA reads as TGTGCCAGCAGCGCCACCCCCGACAGGGTTGGTACCTTC.

This clone has only one observation. This chain uses TRBV2 with TRBJ2-3; 9 nucleotides agree with TRBD1. CDR3 length equals 14 residues. V was clipped by 5 bases and J by 4 bases; unmatched bases: 4. Germline V gene data show CDR1 as SNHLY and CDR2 as FYNNEI. The chain's CDR3 is CASSTGGGADTQYF. CDR3 in DNA: TGTGCCAGCAGTACAGGGGGCGGAGCAGATACGCAGTATTTT.

The CDR3 region has the DNA TGTGCCAGCAGCGCGGACAGCTCCTACAATGAGCAGTTCTTC. Its protein product is CASSADSSYNEQFF. The rearrangement uses TRBV7-2 and TRBJ2-1; D might be TRBD1 (6 bases). With 5 bases removed from V and 0 bases from J, the gap between germline ends came to 8 bases. The CDR3 extends over 14 amino acids. Per the germline V gene, CDR1 is SGHTA and CDR2 is FQGNSA.

In its sample, this clone was seen once. The chain has TRBV19 and TRBJ2-5; tentatively, D is TRBD1 (5 bases). The V gene's germline CDR1 is LNHDA and CDR2 SQIVND (reference sequence). The CDR3 contains 15 residues. V lost 3 bases and J 5 bases, leaving 16 bases between the germline ends. CDR3 DNA sequence: TGTGCCAGTAGTATTGGGCAGGGTGTAAGGGAGACCCAGTACTTC. It codes for CASSIGQGVRETQYF.

This chain uses TRBV9 with TRBJ1-3; D perhaps matches TRBD1 (6 bases). In germline, CDR1 is SGDLS, CDR2 YYNGEE. The CDR3 extends over 14 amino acids. Between the trimmed V and J ends, which lost 3 bases and 3 bases, there was a span of 10 bases. The CDR3 is CASSEGTNGNTIYF. The CDR3 nucleotides are TGTGCCAGCAGCGAGGGGACAAATGGAAACACCATATATTTT.

V gene TRBV23-1 combines with J gene TRBJ1-1, with TRBD1 matching over 10 bases. TRBV23-1 is reported as an ORF; its role is uncertain. CDR3 length equals 17 residues. With V trimmed by 0 bases and J by 5 bases, 9 bases remained unmatched. The CDR3 nucleotides read TGCGCCAGCAGTCAATCTTGTTGGAGACAGGGGGCTACTGAAGCTTTCTTT. Amino acid sequence: CASSQSCWRQGATEAFF.

The chain uses TRBV7-3 and TRBJ1-1, with D unresolved. Germline CDR1 is SGHTA and CDR2 is FQGTGA. CDR3 length: 13 residues. V lost 3 bases and J 3 bases, leaving 8 bases between the germline ends. The CDR3 region is CASSLRTHTEAFF. CDR3 in DNA: TGTGCCAGCAGCTTGAGGACTCACACTGAAGCTTTCTTT.

The chain is built from TRBV20-1 and TRBJ2-5; no clear D gene. This CDR3 region has 11 residues. CDR1 and CDR2 from the germline V gene are DFQATT and SNEGSKA (reference sequence). V dropped 2 bases and J dropped 4 bases, with 5 bases sitting between them. CDR3 in DNA: TGCAGTGCTAGACTGCGAGAGACCCAGTACTTC. This sequence encodes CSARLRETQYF.

This clone was seen once. This chain joins TRBV10-3 and TRBJ2-2; maybe TRBD1 (5 bases). The CDR3 runs 13 residues. V was trimmed by 6 bases and J by 9 bases, leaving 14 bases between them. CDR1 and CDR2 (germline): ENHRY, SYGVKD. The CDR3 DNA reads TGTGCCATCAGCAGCTACAGGCTCCGGGAGCTGTTTTTT. Its protein product is CAISSYRLRELFF.

This clone has just one count. This sequence joins TRBV5-1 and TRBJ2-1; 12 bases align to TRBD2. J gave up 9 bases and V 4 bases, and 5 bases lay outside the gene matches. The CDR3 runs 14 residues. The germline CDR1 and CDR2 sequences are SGHRS and YFSETQ. The CDR3: CASSVTSGGVEQFF. In DNA form, the CDR3 reads TGCGCCAGCAGCGTGACTAGCGGGGGTGTTGAGCAGTTCTTC.